Detailed here is one T cell receptor (beta chain). These data come from a study of blood T cell repertoires in COVID-19. For the study at large: Sites in the United States, Italy and Spain provided acute and convalescent COVID-19 samples. Sources were T cells, B-cell-depleted T cells, or PBMCs; the material itself was cDNA or gDNA.

This CDR3 spans 17 amino acids. The germline V gene encodes CDR1 LGHNA and CDR2 YNFKEQ. V was pared by 3 bases and J by 3 bases, with 10 bases of the junction left unmatched. Under the authors' procedure: Reference gene primer amplification in the assay estimated nucleated cell counts. TCRdb's copy holds only in-frame clones and misses some; the assay was immunoSEQ multiplex PCR. V and J calls and clone size are those listed in that table; D and trimming were worked out from the DNA. The sample has about 100,000 clones, roughly 90% seen once. Sequenced material: peripheral blood. The sequence was collected from a man aged 70-80 years with acute or convalescent COVID-19. The chain joins TRBV4-2 to TRBJ1-4, with 7 nucleotides matching TRBD1. The CDR3, as DNA: TGTGCCAGCAGCCAGGCGTCGCAGGGGGAACCTAATGAAAAACTGTTTTTT. This gives the protein CASSQASQGEPNEKLFF.